These T cell receptor beta chains were read from a single sample in a study of CD8+ T cells in alopecia areata. Produced via immunoSEQ multiplex PCR; TCRdb's table is partial and in-frame only. This table holds about 200,000 clones, roughly 60% found once. Sequenced here: CD4+ T cells sorted from blood, sampled at week 24, from a patient treated with tofacitinib. Source of these receptors: a human donor with alopecia areata. Each CDR3 is given with its conserved first and last residue. D genes are given only for firm matches. Only some rows state a clone size, as once, few, many or a class for expanded clones.

d_call	clone_size	v_call	j_call	cdr3_nt	cdr3_aa
TRBD2	once	TRBV30	TRBJ2-5	TGTGCCTGGAGTAGGGCACTAGCGGGAGCAGAGACCCAGTACTTC	CAWSRALAGAETQYF
-	-	TRBV20-1	TRBJ1-5	TGCAGTGGGGGGAGGGAGCAGCCCCAGCATTTT	CSGGREQPQHF
TRBD2	-	TRBV29-1	TRBJ2-5	TGCAGCGTTTACAAGGGAAGCGGGAGACGAATGTTTAAAGAGACCCAGTACTTC	CSVYKGSGRRMFKETQYF
-	few	TRBV11-2	TRBJ2-4	TGTGCCAGCAGCTTAGGGGGGTCGGGAAACATTCAGTACTTC	CASSLGGSGNIQYF
-	few	TRBV9	TRBJ1-2	TGTGCCAGCAGCGTAGGCCAGGGAGTTGGCTACACCTTC	CASSVGQGVGYTF
-	-	TRBV2	TRBJ2-7	TGTGCCAGCAGGCGACTAGTAGCCGAGCAGTACTTC	CASRRLVAEQYF
-	-	TRBV4-2	TRBJ1-6	TGTGCCAGCAGCCAAGAGGGACCCCCGAGGAATTCACCCCTCCACTTT	CASSQEGPPRNSPLHF
-	-	TRBV30	TRBJ1-3	TGTGCCTGGAGTGTGGGCTCAGGAAACACCATATATTTT	CAWSVGSGNTIYF
TRBD2	-	TRBV18	TRBJ2-7	TGTGCCAGCTCACCCGTCGCCGGGACTAGCAGTTACGAGCAGTACTTC	CASSPVAGTSSYEQYF
-	-	TRBV29-1	TRBJ1-6	TGCAGCGTCAAAGGGGCGTATAATTCACCCCTCCACTTT	CSVKGAYNSPLHF
TRBD2	few	TRBV4-1	TRBJ2-1	TGCGCCAGCAGCCAAGGACTAGCGGGACTATACAATGAGCAGTTCTTC	CASSQGLAGLYNEQFF
-	few	TRBV9	TRBJ2-5	TGTGCCAGCAGCGCCTCGGTCGTCCCCCGAGAGACCCAGTACTTC	CASSASVVPRETQYF
-	-	TRBV2	TRBJ2-5	TGTGCCAGCAGTGATCAGGCCCAAGAGACCCAGTACTTC	CASSDQAQETQYF
TRBD1	few	TRBV29-1	TRBJ1-2	TGCAGCTTCCGACAGGGAGAGGGCTACACCTTC	CSFRQGEGYTF
TRBD2	-	TRBV11-2	TRBJ2-1	TGTGCCAGCAGCCTACGGGGACTAGCGAACAATGAGCAGTTCTTC	CASSLRGLANNEQFF
-	-	TRBV5-1	TRBJ2-1	TGCGCCAGCAGCTTGGAAGGCGTCTACAATGAGCAGTTCTTC	CASSLEGVYNEQFF
-	few	TRBV28	TRBJ2-5	TGTGCCAGCAGTTTGCGGGAGACCCAGTACTTC	CASSLRETQYF
-	-	TRBV7-2	TRBJ2-7	TGTGCCAGCAGCACAGATTCCTACGAGCAGTACTTC	CASSTDSYEQYF
-	few	TRBV4-1	TRBJ1-2	TGCGCCAGCAGCCAAGGAAACTATGGCTACACCTTC	CASSQGNYGYTF
-	many	TRBV5-4	TRBJ2-1	TGTGCCAGCAGCTTGGAAGGGAGTGGCAATGAGCAGTTCTTC	CASSLEGSGNEQFF
-	-	TRBV30	TRBJ1-5	TGTGCCTGGAGTGTATCAGGGGGCAATCAGCCCCAGCATTTT	CAWSVSGGNQPQHF
TRBD2	-	TRBV2	TRBJ2-1	TGTGCCAGCAGTCACCCGGGACTAGCGGGAGGGCCGATAGCCTCCTACAATGAGCAGTTCTTC	CASSHPGLAGGPIASYNEQFF
TRBD2	-	TRBV29-1	TRBJ2-1	TGCAGCGGCGGACTAGCGGGGGGTAACAATGAGCAGTTCTTC	CSGGLAGGNNEQFF
-	-	TRBV4-3	TRBJ1-3	TGCGCCAGCAGCCAGGGCCCCGCAGATAGCTCTGGAAACACCATATATTTT	CASSQGPADSSGNTIYF
-	-	TRBV5-4	TRBJ1-2	TGTGCCAGCAGCCCCGACAGAAATGGCTACACCTTC	CASSPDRNGYTF